This T cell receptor beta chain was obtained from a study of blood T cell repertoires in COVID-19. The CDR3 covers 13 residues. The V gene's germline CDR1 is LGHNA and CDR2 YNFKEQ. V was pared by 0 bases and J by 6 bases, with 5 bases between. The protocol was immunoSEQ multiplex PCR, while the TCRdb copy is restricted to in-frame clones and leaves out a portion. The sample records approximately 140,000 clones, roughly 76% being singletons. The sequenced material came from peripheral blood. The TCR originated in an elderly man with acute or convalescent COVID-19. The chain is built from TRBV4-2 and TRBJ2-2; no clear D. This CDR3 reads CASSQDLSGELFF. CDR3 sequence (DNA): TGTGCCAGCAGCCAAGATCTGTCCGGGGAGCTGTTTTTT.